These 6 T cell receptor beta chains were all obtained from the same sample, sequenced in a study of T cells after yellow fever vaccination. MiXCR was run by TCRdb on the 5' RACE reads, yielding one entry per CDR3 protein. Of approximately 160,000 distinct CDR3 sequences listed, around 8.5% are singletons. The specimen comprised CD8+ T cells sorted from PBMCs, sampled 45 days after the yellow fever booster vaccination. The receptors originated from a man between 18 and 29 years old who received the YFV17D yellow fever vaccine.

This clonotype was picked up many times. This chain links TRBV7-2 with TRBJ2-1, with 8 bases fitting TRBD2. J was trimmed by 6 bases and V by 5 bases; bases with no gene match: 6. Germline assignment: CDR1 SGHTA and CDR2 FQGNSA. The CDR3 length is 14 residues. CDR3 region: CASSEGLAINEQFF. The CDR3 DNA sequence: TGTGCCAGCAGCGAAGGACTAGCCATCAATGAGCAGTTCTTC. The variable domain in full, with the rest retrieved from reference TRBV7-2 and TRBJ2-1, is GAGVSQSPSNKVTEKGKDVELRCDPISGHTALYWYRQSLGQGLEFLIYFQGNSAPDKSGLPSDRFSAERTGGSVSTLTIQRTQQEDSAVYLCASSEGLAINEQFFGPGTRLTVL.

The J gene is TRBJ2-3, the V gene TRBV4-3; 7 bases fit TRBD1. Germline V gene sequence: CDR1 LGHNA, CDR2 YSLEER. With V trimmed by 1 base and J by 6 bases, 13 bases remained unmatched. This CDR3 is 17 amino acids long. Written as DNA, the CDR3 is TGCGCCAGCAGCCAAGTAGGGGGCACAAACCCTGGGGATACGCAGTATTTT. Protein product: CASSQVGGTNPGDTQYF.

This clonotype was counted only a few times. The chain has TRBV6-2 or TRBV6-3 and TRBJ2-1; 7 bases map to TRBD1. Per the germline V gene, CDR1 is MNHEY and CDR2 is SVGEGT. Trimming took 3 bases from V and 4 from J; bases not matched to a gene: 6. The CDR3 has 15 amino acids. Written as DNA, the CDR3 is TGTGCCAGCAGTTATGAGGGACAGCCTTACAATGAGCAGTTCTTC. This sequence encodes CASSYEGQPYNEQFF.

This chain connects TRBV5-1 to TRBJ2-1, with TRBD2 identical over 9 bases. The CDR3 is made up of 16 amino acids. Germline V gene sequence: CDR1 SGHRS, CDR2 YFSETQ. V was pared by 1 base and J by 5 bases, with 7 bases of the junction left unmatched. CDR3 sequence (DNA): TGCGCCAGCAGCTTGAGACTAGCGGCCACGCACAATGAGCAGTTCTTC. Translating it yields CASSLRLAATHNEQFF.

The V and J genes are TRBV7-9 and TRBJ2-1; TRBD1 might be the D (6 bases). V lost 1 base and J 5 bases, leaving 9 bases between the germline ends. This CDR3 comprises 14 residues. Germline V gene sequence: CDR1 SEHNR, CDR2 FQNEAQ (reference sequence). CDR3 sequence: CASSLDWGHNEQFF. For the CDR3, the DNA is TGTGCCAGCAGCTTAGACTGGGGGCACAATGAGCAGTTCTTC.

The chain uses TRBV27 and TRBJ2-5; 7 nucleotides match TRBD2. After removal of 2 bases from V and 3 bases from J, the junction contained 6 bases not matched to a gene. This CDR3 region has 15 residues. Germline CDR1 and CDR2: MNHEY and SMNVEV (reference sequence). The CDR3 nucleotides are TGTGCCAGCAGTTTAGTCGGGGAGGGAGAAGAGACCCAGTACTTC. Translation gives CASSLVGEGEETQYF.